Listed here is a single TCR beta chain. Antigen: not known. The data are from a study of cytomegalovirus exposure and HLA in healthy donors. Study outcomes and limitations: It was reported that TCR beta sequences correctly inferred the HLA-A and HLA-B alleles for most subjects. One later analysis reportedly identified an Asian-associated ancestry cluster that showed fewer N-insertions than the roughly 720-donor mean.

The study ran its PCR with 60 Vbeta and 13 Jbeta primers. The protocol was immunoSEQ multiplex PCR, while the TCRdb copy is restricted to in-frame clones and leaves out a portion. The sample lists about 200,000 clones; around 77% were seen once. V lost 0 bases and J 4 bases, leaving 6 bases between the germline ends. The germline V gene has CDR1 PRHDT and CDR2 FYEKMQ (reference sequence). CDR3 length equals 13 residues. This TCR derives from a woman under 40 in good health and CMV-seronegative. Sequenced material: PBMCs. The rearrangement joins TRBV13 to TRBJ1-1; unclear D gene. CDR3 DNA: TGTGCCAGCAGCTTAGGTCGGGGCACTGAAGCTTTCTTT. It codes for CASSLGRGTEAFF.